This TCR beta chain comes out of a study of T cell repertoires in cytomegalovirus infection. In this sample, this clonotype turned up a few times. The CDR3 is made up of 12 amino acids. V was clipped by 10 bases and J by 1 base, with 10 bases between them. TCRdb fed the reads into MiXCR, producing one record per CDR3 protein. This table has 150,000 to 200,000 distinct CDR3 sequences, about 28% appearing once. This sequence joins TRBV12-3 or TRBV12-4 and TRBJ1-2; D is undetermined. The specimen was PBMCs. This receptor was identified in a human donor in good health (CMV status not recorded). Some clones in this sample may be carry-over from other donors' samples. CDR3 coding DNA: TGTGCCACCCAAGGACGTAACTATGGCTACACCTTC. Its translation is CATQGRNYGYTF.